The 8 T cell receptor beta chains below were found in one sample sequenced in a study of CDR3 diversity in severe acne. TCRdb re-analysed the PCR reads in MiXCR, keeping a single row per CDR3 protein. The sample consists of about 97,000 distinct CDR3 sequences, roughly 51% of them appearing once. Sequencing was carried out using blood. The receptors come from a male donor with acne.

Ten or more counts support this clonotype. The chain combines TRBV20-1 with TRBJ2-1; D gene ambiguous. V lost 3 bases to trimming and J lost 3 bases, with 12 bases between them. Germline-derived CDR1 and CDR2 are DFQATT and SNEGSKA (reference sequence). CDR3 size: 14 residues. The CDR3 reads CSASPGPDYNEQFF. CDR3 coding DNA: TGCAGTGCTAGCCCCGGCCCGGACTACAATGAGCAGTTCTTC.

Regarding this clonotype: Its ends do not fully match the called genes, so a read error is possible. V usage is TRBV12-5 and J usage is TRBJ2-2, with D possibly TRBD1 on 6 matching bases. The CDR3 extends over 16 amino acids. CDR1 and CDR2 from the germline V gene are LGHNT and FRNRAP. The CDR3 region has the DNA TGCGCTAGTGGTTTTGAGGTCAGGGGATGGACCGGGGAGCCGTTTTTT. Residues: CASGFEVRGWTGEPFF.

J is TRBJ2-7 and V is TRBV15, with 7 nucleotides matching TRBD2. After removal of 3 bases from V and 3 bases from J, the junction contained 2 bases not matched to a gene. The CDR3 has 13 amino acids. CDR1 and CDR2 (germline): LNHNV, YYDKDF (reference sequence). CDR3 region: CATSSSGGYEQYF. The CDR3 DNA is TGTGCCACCAGCAGTTCGGGGGGCTACGAGCAGTACTTC.

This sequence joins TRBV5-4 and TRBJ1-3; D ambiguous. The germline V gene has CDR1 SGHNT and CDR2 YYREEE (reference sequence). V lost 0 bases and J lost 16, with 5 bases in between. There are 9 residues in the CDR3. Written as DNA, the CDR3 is TGTGCCAGCAGCTTGGACGGCTATTTT. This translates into CASSLDGYF. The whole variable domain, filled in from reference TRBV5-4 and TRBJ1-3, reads ETGVTQSPTHLIKTRGQQVTLRCSSQSGHNTVSWYQQALGQGPQFIFQYYREEENGRGNFPPRFSGLQFPNYSSELNVNALELDDSALYLCASSLDGYFGEGSWLTVV.

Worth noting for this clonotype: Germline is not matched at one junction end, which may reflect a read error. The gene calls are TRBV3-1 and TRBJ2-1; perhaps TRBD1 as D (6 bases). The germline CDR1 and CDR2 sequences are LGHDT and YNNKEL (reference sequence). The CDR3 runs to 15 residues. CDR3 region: CASSHTGAGVGEQLF. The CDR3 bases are TGTGCCAGCAGCCACACCGGGGCAGGGGTTGGTGAGCAGCTCTTC.

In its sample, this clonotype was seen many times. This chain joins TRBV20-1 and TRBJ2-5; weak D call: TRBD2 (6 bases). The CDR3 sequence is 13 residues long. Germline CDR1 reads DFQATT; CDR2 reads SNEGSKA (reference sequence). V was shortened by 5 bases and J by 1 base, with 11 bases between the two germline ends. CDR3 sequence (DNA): TGCAGTGCTCCTGGGACTTTCCAAGAGACCCAGTACTTC. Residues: CSAPGTFQETQYF.

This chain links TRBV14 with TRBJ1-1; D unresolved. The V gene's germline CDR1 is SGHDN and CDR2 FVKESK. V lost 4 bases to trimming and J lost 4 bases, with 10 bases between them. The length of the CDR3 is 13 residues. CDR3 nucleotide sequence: TGTGCCAGCAGCCCTCGAGGTGGCACTGAAGCTTTCTTT. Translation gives CASSPRGGTEAFF.

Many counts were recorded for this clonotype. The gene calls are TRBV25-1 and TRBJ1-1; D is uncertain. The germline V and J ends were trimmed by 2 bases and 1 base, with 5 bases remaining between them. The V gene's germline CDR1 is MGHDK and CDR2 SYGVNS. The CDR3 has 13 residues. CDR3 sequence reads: CASSEGSNTEAFF. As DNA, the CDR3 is TGTGCCAGCAGTGAAGGGTCGAACACTGAAGCTTTCTTT.